The subject of this entry is one T cell receptor beta chain. The specificity of this receptor is unknown. No base-level quality is on record; no much larger clone is a single base apart. TCR beta repertoires were profiled from peripheral blood of about a dozen young patients with multiple sclerosis to demonstrate the VDJtools post-analysis software. The patients with multiple sclerosis were children and adolescents between about 6 and 16 years of age. The record originates from a study of post-analysis software for immune sequencing data (dated by TCRdb to the mid-2010s). Context from the whole study: Relapsing-remitting, secondary progressive and progressive-relapsing multiple sclerosis were recorded as disease courses, and subtype annotation was lacking for some patients. The multiple sclerosis patient repertoires were compared with approximately 11 previously published healthy control repertoires from donors aged about 6 to 26 years. A subset of samples was prepared in parallel using single-end sample barcoding, then pooled and co-amplified after Illumina adapter ligation. The study at large found these results: Four to six TRBV segments, including TRBV5-6, TRBV5-1 and TRBV20-1, were significantly more frequent in patients than controls. Compared with controls, multiple sclerosis patients had significantly lower normalized Chao1 diversity, a finding suggesting substantial peripheral T-cell clonal expansion. Direct clustering with F measure showed strong co-clustering of samples prepared in the same batch, prompting a batch-effect correction. The control group was slightly older than the multiple sclerosis patient group.

CDR1 SGHAT and CDR2 FQNNGV were looked up in the germline V gene. Spanning cysteine to phenylalanine, the CDR3 consists of 17 amino acids. Only the CDR3 region is kept as DNA, spanning 51 bases read in frame from base 1. Libraries were built with PCR. Sequencing used an Illumina HiSeq 2500. To reduce PCR and sequencing biases, unique molecular identifiers were incorporated into the TCR beta cDNA libraries. Roughly 0.5 million cDNA molecules were obtained per 1 to 10 million input T cells, so each molecule approximated one T cell. Patient libraries were prepared and sequenced with the same protocol used for the earlier healthy control dataset. Samples belonging to the same batch were prepared together, multiplexed and sequenced on a shared HiSeq lane. Per the authors' processing: Raw barcoded reads were processed with MIGEC, and single-read molecular identifier groups were discarded before consensus assembly and CDR3 extraction. VDJtools was used for post-analysis of the clonotype tables, and diversity was normalized by down-sampling every dataset to the size of the smallest sample. In repertoire overlap clustering, CDR3 amino acid sequences, but not nucleotide sequences, were matched to correct batch-related cross-sample contamination. TCRdb applied fastp at Q25 and MiXCR to the public reads, then kept only in-frame beta chains. Here each entry gathers all rows of one CDR3 protein and keeps the most common genes and DNA. These V and J calls rely on TCRdb rather than the paper's analysis. The sample table holds some 800,000 distinct CDR3 sequences, of which about 43% were seen once. The ten largest make up 4.9% of the sample.

The TCR sequence derives from a girl aged 10 to 17 with multiple sclerosis. The rearranged chain carries TRBV11-2 and TRBJ2-7, with TRBD2 matching 16 junction bases. Matching the DNA end better, TRBJ2-5 makes the J call doubtful. Sequenced: blood. The CDR3 protein is CASSLGTSGGASETQYF. The bases are TGTGCCAGCAGTCTAGGGACTAGCGGGGGGGCCTCGGAGACCCAGTACTTC.